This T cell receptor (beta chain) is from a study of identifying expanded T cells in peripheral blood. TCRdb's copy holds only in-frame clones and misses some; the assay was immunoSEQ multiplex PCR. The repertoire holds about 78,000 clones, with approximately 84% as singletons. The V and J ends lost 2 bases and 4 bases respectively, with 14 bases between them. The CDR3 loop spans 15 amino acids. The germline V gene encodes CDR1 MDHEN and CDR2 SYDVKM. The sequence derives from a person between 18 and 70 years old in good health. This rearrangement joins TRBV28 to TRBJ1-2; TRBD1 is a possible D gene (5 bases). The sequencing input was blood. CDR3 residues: CASSLRGVTVYGYTF. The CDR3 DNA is TGTGCCAGCAGTTTAAGAGGGGTTACCGTCTATGGCTACACCTTC.